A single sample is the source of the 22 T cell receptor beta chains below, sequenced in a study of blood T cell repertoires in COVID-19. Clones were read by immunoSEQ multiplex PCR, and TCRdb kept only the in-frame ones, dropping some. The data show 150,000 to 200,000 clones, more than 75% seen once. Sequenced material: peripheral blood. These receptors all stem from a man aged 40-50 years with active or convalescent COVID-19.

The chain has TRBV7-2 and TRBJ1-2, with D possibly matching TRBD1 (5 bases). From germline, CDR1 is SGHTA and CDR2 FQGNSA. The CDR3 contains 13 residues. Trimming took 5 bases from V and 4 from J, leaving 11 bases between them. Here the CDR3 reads CASSPDRSYGYTF. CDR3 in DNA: TGTGCCAGCAGCCCTGACAGATCCTATGGCTACACCTTC.

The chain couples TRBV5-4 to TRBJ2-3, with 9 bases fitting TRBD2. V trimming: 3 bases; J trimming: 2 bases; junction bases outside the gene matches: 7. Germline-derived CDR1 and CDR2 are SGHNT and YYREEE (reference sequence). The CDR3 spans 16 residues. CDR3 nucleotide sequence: TGTGCCAGCAGCTGGGGCGGGGGGGCCCACACAGATACGCAGTATTTT. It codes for CASSWGGGAHTDTQYF.

CDR3: CASSDAGQGMSPLHF. The CDR3, as DNA: TGTGCCAGCAGCGACGCGGGACAGGGGATGTCACCCCTCCACTTT. The chain carries TRBV9 and TRBJ1-6; 10 nucleotides align to TRBD1. This CDR3 has 15 residues. After removal of 3 bases from V and 10 bases from J, the junction contained 7 bases not matched to a gene. Germline V gene lookup returns CDR1 SGDLS and CDR2 YYNGEE.

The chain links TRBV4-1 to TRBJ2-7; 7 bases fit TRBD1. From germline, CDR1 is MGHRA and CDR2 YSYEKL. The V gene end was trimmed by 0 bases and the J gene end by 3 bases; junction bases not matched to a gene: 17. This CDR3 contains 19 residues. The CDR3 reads CASSQDLSVGDRAFYEQYF. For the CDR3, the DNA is TGCGCCAGCAGCCAAGATCTTTCGGTTGGGGACAGAGCTTTCTACGAGCAGTACTTC.

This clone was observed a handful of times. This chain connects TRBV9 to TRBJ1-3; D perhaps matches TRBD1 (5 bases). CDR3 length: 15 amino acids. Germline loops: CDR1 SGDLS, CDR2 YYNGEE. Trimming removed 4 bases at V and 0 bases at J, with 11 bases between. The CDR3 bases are TGTGCCAGCAGCCCACGACAGACCTCTGGAAACACCATATATTTT. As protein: CASSPRQTSGNTIYF.

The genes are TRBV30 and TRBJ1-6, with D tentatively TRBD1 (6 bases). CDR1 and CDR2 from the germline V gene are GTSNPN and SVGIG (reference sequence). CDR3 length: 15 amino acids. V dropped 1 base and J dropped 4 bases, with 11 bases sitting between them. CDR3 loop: CAWSGGGPYNSPLHF. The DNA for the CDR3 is TGTGCCTGGAGTGGGGGGGGCCCATATAATTCACCCCTCCACTTT. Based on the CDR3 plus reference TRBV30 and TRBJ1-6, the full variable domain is SQTIHQWPATLVQPVGSPLSLECTVEGTSNPNLYWYRQAAGRGLQLLFYSVGIGQISSEVPQNLSASRPQDRQFILSSKKLLLSDSGFYLCAWSGGGPYNSPLHFGNGTRLTVT.

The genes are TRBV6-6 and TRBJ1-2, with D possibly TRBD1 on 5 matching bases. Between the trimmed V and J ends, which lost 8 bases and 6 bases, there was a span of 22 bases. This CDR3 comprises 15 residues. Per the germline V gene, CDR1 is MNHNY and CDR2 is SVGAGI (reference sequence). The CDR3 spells CASATSQVSLDGYTF. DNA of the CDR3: TGTGCCAGCGCCACATCACAGGTCTCGTTAGATGGCTACACCTTC.

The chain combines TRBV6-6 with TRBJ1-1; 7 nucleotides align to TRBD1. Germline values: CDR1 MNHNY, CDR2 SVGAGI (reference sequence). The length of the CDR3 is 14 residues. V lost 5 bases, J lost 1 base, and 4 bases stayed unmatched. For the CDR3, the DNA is TGTGCCAGCAGTAACAGGGGAAAGAACACTGAAGCTTTCTTT. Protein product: CASSNRGKNTEAFF.

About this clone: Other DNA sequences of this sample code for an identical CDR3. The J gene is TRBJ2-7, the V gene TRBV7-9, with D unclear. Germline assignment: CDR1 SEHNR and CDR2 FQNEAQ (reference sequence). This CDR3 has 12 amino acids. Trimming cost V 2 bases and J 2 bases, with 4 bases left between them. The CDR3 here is CASSLLPYEQYF. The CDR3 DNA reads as TGTGCCAGCAGCTTACTACCCTACGAGCAGTACTTC.

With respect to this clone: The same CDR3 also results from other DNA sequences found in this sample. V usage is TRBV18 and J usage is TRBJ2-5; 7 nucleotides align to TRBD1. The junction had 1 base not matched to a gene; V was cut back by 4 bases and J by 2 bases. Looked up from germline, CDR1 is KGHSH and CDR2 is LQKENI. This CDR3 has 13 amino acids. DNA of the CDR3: TGTGCCAGCTCACGGGACAGACAAGAGACCCAGTACTTC. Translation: CASSRDRQETQYF.

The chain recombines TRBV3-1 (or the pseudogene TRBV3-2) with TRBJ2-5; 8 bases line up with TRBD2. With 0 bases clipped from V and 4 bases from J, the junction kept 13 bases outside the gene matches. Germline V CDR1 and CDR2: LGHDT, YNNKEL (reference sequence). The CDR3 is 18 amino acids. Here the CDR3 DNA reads TGTGCCAGCAGCCAAGAGCTCGGGGGGGCCTCAAGTAGAGAGACCCAGTACTTC. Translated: CASSQELGGASSRETQYF.

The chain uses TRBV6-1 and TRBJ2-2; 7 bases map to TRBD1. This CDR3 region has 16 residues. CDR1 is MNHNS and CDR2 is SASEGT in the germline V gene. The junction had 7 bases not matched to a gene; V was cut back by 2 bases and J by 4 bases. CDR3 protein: CASSELQGIVTGELFF. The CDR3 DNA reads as TGTGCCAGCAGTGAATTACAGGGGATTGTCACCGGGGAGCTGTTTTTT.

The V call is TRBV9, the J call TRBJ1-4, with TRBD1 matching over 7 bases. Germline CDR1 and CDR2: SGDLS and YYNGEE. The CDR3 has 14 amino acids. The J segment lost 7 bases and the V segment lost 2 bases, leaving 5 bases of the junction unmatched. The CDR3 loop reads CASSVEGAPEKLFF. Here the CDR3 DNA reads TGTGCCAGCAGCGTGGAGGGGGCGCCTGAAAAACTGTTTTTT.

DNA for the CDR3: TGTGCCAGCAGCATACAGGGGGCGCGCGGTGAAAAACTGTTTTTT. Translated, it gives CASSIQGARGEKLFF. The rearrangement links TRBV9 to TRBJ1-4, with 9 bases identical to TRBD1. This CDR3 comprises 15 residues. Germline values: CDR1 SGDLS, CDR2 YYNGEE. V gave up 4 bases and J gave up 7 bases; unmatched junction bases: 8.

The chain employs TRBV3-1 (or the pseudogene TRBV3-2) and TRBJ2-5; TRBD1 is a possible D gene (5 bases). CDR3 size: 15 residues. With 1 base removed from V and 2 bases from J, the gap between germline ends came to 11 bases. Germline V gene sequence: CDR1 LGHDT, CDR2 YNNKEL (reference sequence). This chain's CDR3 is CASSQVQETQETQYF. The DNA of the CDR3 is TGTGCCAGCAGCCAAGTACAGGAGACACAAGAGACCCAGTACTTC.

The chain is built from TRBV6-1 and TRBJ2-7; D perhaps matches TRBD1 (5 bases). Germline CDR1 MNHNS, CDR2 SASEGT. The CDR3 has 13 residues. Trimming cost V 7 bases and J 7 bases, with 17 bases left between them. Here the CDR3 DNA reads TGTGCCAGCACGCATCGCCTGGGGCTTGAGCAGTACTTC. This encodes CASTHRLGLEQYF.

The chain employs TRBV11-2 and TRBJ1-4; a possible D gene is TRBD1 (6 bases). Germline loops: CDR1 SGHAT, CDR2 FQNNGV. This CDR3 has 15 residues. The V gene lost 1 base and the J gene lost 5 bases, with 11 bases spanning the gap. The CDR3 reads CASSLVSGVNEKLFF. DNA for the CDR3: TGTGCCAGCAGCTTAGTTTCAGGGGTAAATGAAAAACTGTTTTTT.

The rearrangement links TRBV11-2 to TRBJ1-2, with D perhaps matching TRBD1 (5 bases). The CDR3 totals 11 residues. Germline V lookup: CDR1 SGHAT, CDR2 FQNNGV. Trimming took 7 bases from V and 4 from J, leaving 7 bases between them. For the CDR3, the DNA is TGTGCCAGCACCCAGGGCTATGGCTACACCTTC. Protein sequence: CASTQGYGYTF. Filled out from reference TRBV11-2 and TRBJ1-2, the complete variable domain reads EAGVAQSPRYKIIEKRQSVAFWCNPISGHATLYWYQQILGQGPKLLIQFQNNGVVDDSQLPKDRFSAERLKGVDSTLKIQPAKLEDSAVYLCASTQGYGYTFGSGTRLTVV.

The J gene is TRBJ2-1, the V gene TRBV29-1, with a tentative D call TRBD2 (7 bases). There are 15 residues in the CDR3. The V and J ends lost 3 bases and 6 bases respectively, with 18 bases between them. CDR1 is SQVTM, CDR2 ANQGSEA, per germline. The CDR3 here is CSVDPMAGAFNEQFF. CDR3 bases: TGCAGCGTTGACCCTATGGCGGGGGCGTTCAATGAGCAGTTCTTC.

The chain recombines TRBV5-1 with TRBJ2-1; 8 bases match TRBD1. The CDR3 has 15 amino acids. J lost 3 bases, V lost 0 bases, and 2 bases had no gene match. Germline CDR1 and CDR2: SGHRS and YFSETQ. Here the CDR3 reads CASSLEGQVYNEQFF. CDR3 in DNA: TGCGCCAGCAGCTTGGAGGGACAGGTCTACAATGAGCAGTTCTTC.

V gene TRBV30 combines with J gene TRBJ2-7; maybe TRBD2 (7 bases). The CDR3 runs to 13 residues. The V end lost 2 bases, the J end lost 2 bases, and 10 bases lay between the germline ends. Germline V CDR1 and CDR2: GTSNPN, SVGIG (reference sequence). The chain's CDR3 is CAWSRGRAYEQYF. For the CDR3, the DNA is TGTGCCTGGAGTAGGGGGAGGGCCTACGAGCAGTACTTC.

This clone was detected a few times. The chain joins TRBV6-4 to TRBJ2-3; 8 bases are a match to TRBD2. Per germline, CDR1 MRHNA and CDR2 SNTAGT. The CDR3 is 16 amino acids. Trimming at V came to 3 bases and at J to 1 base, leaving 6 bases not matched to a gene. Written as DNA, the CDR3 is TGTGCCAGCAGTGAGGGAAATAGCGGGGGCACAGATACGCAGTATTTT. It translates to CASSEGNSGGTDTQYF.